This entry lists 31 T cell receptor beta chains sequenced from one sample in a study of PD-1 blockade in classical Hodgkin lymphoma. Assay: immunoSEQ multiplex PCR; the TCRdb copy retains only in-frame clones and omits some. The table shows some 10,000 clones, with 70% to 80% occurring only once. Time point of the sample: cycle 4 day 1 (C4D1), after about 6 weeks of nivolumab. Every one of the patients relapsed after autologous stem cell transplantation (brentuximab vedotin exposure was variable). Researchers pulled CD8+ T cells out of thawed PBMCs using magnetic negative selection. Sequences were derived from CD8+ T cells from blood, sampled before the fourth cycle of nivolumab. All receptors come from a human donor with classical Hodgkin lymphoma.

J is TRBJ1-1 and V is TRBV27; D is possibly TRBD1 (5 bases). CDR3 length: 16 amino acids. The ends were cut back, 7 bases at V and 0 bases at J, with 18 bases in the middle. The germline gives CDR1 MNHEY, CDR2 SMNVEV (reference sequence). Here the CDR3 reads CASIKGLKSMNTEAFF. DNA of the CDR3: TGTGCCAGCATAAAGGGGTTAAAATCCATGAACACTGAAGCTTTCTTT.

This clone was picked up a small number of times. The chain joins TRBV27 to TRBJ2-7; tentative D call: TRBD1 (6 bases). This CDR3 has 13 amino acids. The germline CDR1 and CDR2 sequences are MNHEY and SMNVEV (reference sequence). V was clipped by 8 bases and J by 5 bases, with 16 bases between them. DNA for the CDR3: TGTGCCAGCTGGGCCCATCAGGGGAACGAGCAGTACTTC. This encodes CASWAHQGNEQYF.

The CDR3 nucleotides read TGCGCCAGCAGTGATTGGACAGGGCATGAAAAACTGTTTTTT. This gives the protein CASSDWTGHEKLFF. The V call is TRBV10-2, the J call TRBJ1-4; 8 bases agree with TRBD1. With V trimmed by 3 bases and J by 6 bases, 3 bases remained unmatched. The CDR3 runs to 14 residues. Germline CDR1 reads WSHSY; CDR2 reads SAAADI.

V and J are TRBV11-1 and TRBJ2-3, with 7 bases matching TRBD2. The CDR3 length is 16 residues. Germline trimming cut 0 bases from V and 5 bases from J; bases unmatched to any gene: 8. Germline lookup yields CDR1 SGHAT and CDR2 FQDESV (reference sequence). This CDR3 is CASSLAMGGPKDTQYF. CDR3 in DNA: TGTGCCAGCAGCTTAGCGATGGGAGGGCCTAAAGATACGCAGTATTTT.

The chain carries TRBV4-1 and TRBJ2-5, with 7 bases matching TRBD1. Germline CDR1 reads MGHRA; CDR2 reads YSYEKL. V shed 0 bases, J shed 4 bases, and the junction held 5 bases outside the gene matches. This CDR3 is 15 amino acids long. Written as DNA, the CDR3 is TGCGCCAGCAGCCAAGATGGGCCAGGGGGAGAGACCCAGTACTTC. Translation gives CASSQDGPGGETQYF.

About this clone: Other DNA sequences of this sample code for an identical CDR3. This sequence joins TRBV2 and TRBJ2-3; the match to TRBD2 covers 7 bases. V shed 7 bases and J 3 bases; nucleotides not matched to a gene: 4. The CDR3 extends over 13 amino acids. The V gene's germline CDR1 is SNHLY and CDR2 FYNNEI. The CDR3 DNA follows: TGTGCCAGCAAGGGTAGCGGGACAGATACGCAGTATTTT. Its translation: CASKGSGTDTQYF.

The CDR3 reads CASSPTGRGNEKLFF. The CDR3 coding sequence is TGTGCCAGCAGCCCTACAGGGCGAGGAAATGAAAAACTGTTTTTT. The chain is built from TRBV7-8 and TRBJ1-4; tentative D call: TRBD1 (6 bases). The V end was cut by 5 bases, the J end by 5 bases, with 15 bases between. Germline lookup yields CDR1 SGHVS and CDR2 FQNEAQ. The CDR3 has 15 amino acids.

The chain employs TRBV13 and TRBJ1-1, with D possibly being TRBD1 (5 bases). The CDR3 is made up of 17 amino acids. Germline-derived CDR1 and CDR2 are PRHDT and FYEKMQ (reference sequence). Trimming took off 4 bases at V and 3 bases at J, with 21 bases between the two ends. The CDR3 spells CASSSRQRRLKYTEAFF. DNA for the CDR3: TGTGCCAGCAGCTCCCGACAGAGACGCTTAAAGTACACTGAAGCTTTCTTT.

The table lists this clone with a count of one. The CDR3 spells CASSVADYNEQFF. In DNA form, the CDR3 reads TGTGCCAGCAGCGTCGCCGACTACAATGAGCAGTTCTTC. The V and J genes are TRBV9 and TRBJ2-1; D uncertain. V was pared by 2 bases and J by 3 bases, with 6 bases between. The CDR3 consists of 13 residues. Per the germline V gene, CDR1 is SGDLS and CDR2 is YYNGEE.

The chain recombines TRBV28 with TRBJ2-3; D is perhaps TRBD1 (7 bases). CDR3 length equals 16 residues. From germline, CDR1 is MDHEN and CDR2 SYDVKM. V gave up 4 bases and J gave up 2 bases, with 16 bases separating them. The CDR3 sequence: CASSWTAGQNTDTQYF. Here the CDR3 DNA reads TGTGCCAGCAGTTGGACCGCGGGACAGAACACAGATACGCAGTATTTT.

This clone was counted a single time. V is TRBV2 and J is TRBJ2-3; 7 bases agree with TRBD1. Trimming at V came to 7 bases and at J to 0 bases, leaving 7 bases not matched to a gene. The CDR3 consists of 15 residues. The V gene's germline CDR1 is SNHLY and CDR2 FYNNEI. In nucleotides, the CDR3 is TGTGCCAGCAAGCACAGGGGATATAGCACAGATACGCAGTATTTT. Translated: CASKHRGYSTDTQYF.

The rearrangement links TRBV10-3 to TRBJ2-1; a weak D match, TRBD2 (6 bases). V was shortened by 3 bases and J by 6 bases, with 12 bases between the two germline ends. The germline gives CDR1 ENHRY, CDR2 SYGVKD. This CDR3 is built from 14 residues. The DNA of the CDR3 is TGTGCCATCAGTGACACGGGAGTATTCAATGAGCAGTTCTTC. Its translation: CAISDTGVFNEQFF.

Notes on this clone: Germline and junction disagree at one end, which may indicate a read error. The genes are TRBV5-5 and TRBJ1-5; no firm D call. The CDR3 has 15 residues. The germline V gene has CDR1 SGHKS and CDR2 YYEKEE (reference sequence). The CDR3 bases are TGTGCCAGCAGTTTGGTACCTGCGGTGGATCAGCCCCAGCATTTT. It specifies CASSLVPAVDQPQHF.

The chain couples TRBV4-3 to TRBJ1-3, with D possibly matching TRBD1 (6 bases). With 0 bases removed from V and 2 bases from J, the gap between germline ends came to 8 bases. Germline V gene sequence: CDR1 LGHNA, CDR2 YSLEER. There are 15 residues in the CDR3. The CDR3, as DNA: TGCGCCAGCAGCCAAGATAGGACAGCTGGAAACACCATATATTTT. This gives the protein CASSQDRTAGNTIYF.

The chain recombines TRBV28 with TRBJ2-7; D is undetermined. Germline values: CDR1 MDHEN, CDR2 SYDVKM. The CDR3 sequence is 10 residues long. Deletions cut 6 bases from V and 3 bases from J, with 3 bases between. CDR3 amino acids: CASSRYEQYF. Written as DNA, the CDR3 is TGTGCCAGCAGCCGCTACGAGCAGTACTTC.

Only one count was recorded for this clone. The chain combines TRBV19 with TRBJ1-5, with D maybe TRBD1 (5 bases). The CDR3 runs 16 residues. V was pared by 4 bases and J by 4 bases, with 17 bases between. Germline V gives CDR1 LNHDA, CDR2 SQIVND (reference sequence). The CDR3 coding sequence is TGTGCCAGTAGTACCTGGGGGGGGGAGACAAATCAGCCCCAGCATTTT. Translated: CASSTWGGETNQPQHF.

V and J are TRBV6-5 and TRBJ2-5; maybe TRBD1 (6 bases). Trimming removed 9 bases at V and 7 bases at J, with 15 bases between. CDR3 length: 12 amino acids. Germline V gene lookup returns CDR1 MNHEY and CDR2 SVGAGI. The CDR3 region is CASGQREGTQYF. The CDR3 coding sequence is TGTGCCAGTGGACAGAGAGAGGGGACCCAGTACTTC.

V and J are TRBV5-5 and TRBJ2-7, with D possibly being TRBD1 (6 bases). From germline, CDR1 is SGHKS and CDR2 YYEKEE (reference sequence). V was shortened by 4 bases and J by 5 bases, with 22 bases between the two germline ends. This CDR3 has 16 amino acids. For the CDR3, the DNA is TGTGCCAGCAGCCCTTACAGGGACCCCGTTCCCCACGAGCAGTACTTC. It yields the protein CASSPYRDPVPHEQYF.

The V gene is TRBV7-9, the J gene TRBJ2-1; 10 bases map to TRBD2. CDR3 length: 15 amino acids. The ends lost 6 bases at V and 6 bases at J; junction bases unmatched: 8. CDR1 and CDR2 from the germline V gene are SEHNR and FQNEAQ (reference sequence). DNA of the CDR3: TGTGCCAGCAGGAATATAGCGGGAGGAGGCAATGAGCAGTTCTTC. This encodes CASRNIAGGGNEQFF.

The chain links TRBV7-9 to TRBJ1-1; maybe TRBD1 (6 bases). Trimming left V 8 bases short and J 0 bases short, with 13 bases between. The CDR3 contains 14 residues. CDR1 is SEHNR and CDR2 is FQNEAQ in the germline V gene (reference sequence). The CDR3 DNA reads TGTGCCAGCCGGACAGCGGGAATGAACACTGAAGCTTTCTTT. It specifies CASRTAGMNTEAFF.

This clone has just a few counts. This chain uses TRBV4-1 with TRBJ2-7; 7 bases line up with TRBD2. CDR1 MGHRA and CDR2 YSYEKL come from the germline V gene. With 3 bases clipped from V and 2 bases from J, the junction kept 7 bases outside the gene matches. The CDR3 consists of 15 residues. CDR3 coding DNA: TGCGCCAGCAGCCAGGCCCTAGCGGAGGCCTACGAGCAGTACTTC. Encoded protein: CASSQALAEAYEQYF.

The CDR3 is CASSPLRDVVEQYF. The CDR3 bases are TGTGCCAGCAGTCCATTGAGGGACGTCGTGGAGCAGTACTTC. V is TRBV28 and J is TRBJ2-7; D is possibly TRBD1 or TRBD2 (5 bases each). CDR1 MDHEN and CDR2 SYDVKM come from the germline V gene. The V end was cut by 5 bases, the J end by 7 bases, with 18 bases between. This CDR3 is 14 amino acids long.

This clone has only one observation. The CDR3 loop reads CASSIQGNTEAFF. CDR3 sequence (DNA): TGTGCCAGTAGTATTCAGGGAAATACTGAAGCTTTCTTT. V usage is TRBV19 and J usage is TRBJ1-1; tentative D call: TRBD1 (5 bases). Germline loops: CDR1 LNHDA, CDR2 SQIVND (reference sequence). V was cut by 3 bases and J by 5 bases, with 10 bases left in between. This CDR3 has 13 residues.

As concerns this clone: Mismatch with germline at one junction end may stem from a read error. J is TRBJ2-5 and V is TRBV5-1; the match to TRBD1 covers 10 bases. Germline V CDR1 and CDR2: SGHRS, YFSETQ. The CDR3 runs 15 residues. CDR3 DNA sequence: TGCGCCAGCCGCTTTGGGACAGGGGAAGCGGAGACCCAGTACTTC. It specifies CASRFGTGEAETQYF.

This clone was picked up one time. This same CDR3 is encoded by further DNA sequences in the sample. V is TRBV9 and J is TRBJ2-3; perhaps TRBD2 as D (5 bases). There are 14 residues in the CDR3. V dropped 2 bases and J dropped 2 bases, with 9 bases sitting between them. Germline-derived CDR1 and CDR2 are SGDLS and YYNGEE. CDR3 residues: CASSVERYTDTQYF. CDR3 DNA sequence: TGTGCCAGCAGCGTTGAGCGGTACACAGATACGCAGTATTTT.

The V gene is TRBV4-3, the J gene TRBJ1-5, with D possibly TRBD1 on 5 matching bases. The CDR3 is 15 residues long. Per the germline V gene, CDR1 is LGHNA and CDR2 is YSLEER. The germline V and J ends were trimmed by 3 bases and 4 bases, with 13 bases remaining between them. The CDR3 DNA sequence: TGCGCCAGCAGCCAGGAAGATGGGGGGAATCAGCCCCAGCATTTT. Its protein product is CASSQEDGGNQPQHF.

The gene calls are TRBV4-2 and TRBJ1-1; no definite D call. V was clipped by 5 bases and J by 5 bases, with 6 bases between them. The CDR3 spans 11 residues. Germline V gives CDR1 LGHNA, CDR2 YNFKEQ. In nucleotides, the CDR3 is TGTGCCAGCAGCGCCCGGACTGAAGCTTTCTTT. Protein: CASSARTEAFF.

This chain links TRBV9 with TRBJ2-7; the D gene is possibly TRBD2 (6 bases). CDR1 SGDLS and CDR2 YYNGEE come from the germline V gene. There are 14 residues in the CDR3. Between the trimmed V and J ends, which lost 4 bases and 1 base, there was a span of 12 bases. Here the CDR3 reads CASSRGLTSYEQYF. For the CDR3, the DNA is TGTGCCAGCAGCCGCGGACTAACTTCCTACGAGCAGTACTTC.

The V and J genes are TRBV28 and TRBJ1-4, with TRBD1 as a possible D gene (5 bases). CDR1 and CDR2 from the germline V gene are MDHEN and SYDVKM. The CDR3 consists of 14 residues. The ends were cut back, 1 base at V and 6 bases at J, with 9 bases in the middle. The CDR3 reads CASSLLGTDEKLFF. Here the CDR3 DNA reads TGTGCCAGCAGTTTATTAGGGACGGATGAAAAACTGTTTTTT.

This chain connects TRBV6-6 to TRBJ2-5, with TRBD2 as a possible D gene (6 bases). The germline V gene has CDR1 MNHNY and CDR2 SVGAGI (reference sequence). The V end lost 0 bases, the J end lost 5 bases, and 16 bases lay between the germline ends. The CDR3 runs to 16 residues. Written as DNA, the CDR3 is TGTGCCAGCAGTTACTCCCCCGCGGGACGTGGGGAGACCCAGTACTTC. As protein: CASSYSPAGRGETQYF.

The chain combines TRBV15 with TRBJ2-5; the match to TRBD2 covers 7 bases. V was pared by 0 bases and J by 3 bases, with 7 bases of the junction left unmatched. Germline V gene sequence: CDR1 LNHNV, CDR2 YYDKDF (reference sequence). This CDR3 contains 16 residues. CDR3 sequence reads: CATSRDWARGEETQYF. The CDR3 DNA is TGTGCCACCAGCAGAGATTGGGCCCGGGGGGAAGAGACCCAGTACTTC.